This entry describes one T cell receptor beta chain. Antigen: not known. These data originate in a study of PD-1 blockade in classical Hodgkin lymphoma. Findings and caveats of the study: Among the patients, those starting nivolumab under 1 year after ASCT were excluded. TCR diversity rose significantly by C4D1 in CD4+ but not CD8+ cells.

The CDR3 is made up of 12 amino acids. Trimming left V 5 bases short and J 4 bases short, with 8 bases between. Per the germline V gene, CDR1 is LNHDA and CDR2 is SQIVND (reference sequence). Every patient had relapsed following autologous stem cell transplantation, and cohorts differed in brentuximab vedotin exposure. Only in-frame clones appear in the TCRdb table, and some are missing; sequencing was by immunoSEQ multiplex PCR. The top ten clones hold around 15% of a sample with 40,000 to 65,000 clones, 81% of them seen once. This receptor was obtained from a human donor with classical Hodgkin lymphoma. The sample here was peripheral blood mononuclear cells (PBMCs), taken at baseline. The V gene is TRBV19, the J gene TRBJ2-5; D is unclear. In DNA form, the CDR3 reads TGTGCCAGTAGTGAGGTGGGAGAGACCCAGTACTTC. It specifies CASSEVGETQYF.